This T cell receptor beta chain was obtained from a study of T cell clones after liver transplantation. Repertoires were generated with immunoSEQ multiplex PCR, while TCRdb's copy carries only in-frame clones and drops some. This table holds about 15,000 clones, roughly 84% found once. Per germline, CDR1 SGHNT and CDR2 YENEEA. Unmatched junction bases numbered 8, after V lost 4 bases and J lost 5 bases. The CDR3 loop spans 17 amino acids. This sequence was found in a human patient who received a liver transplant. Some T cells may have originated in the graft donor. The rearrangement uses TRBV11-3 and TRBJ2-1, with 13 bases lining up with TRBD2. Sequenced material: CD8+ T cells from blood, taken approximately 43 months after liver transplant. The CDR3 reads CASSSPTSGRIDNEQFF. CDR3 DNA: TGTGCCAGCAGCTCCCCGACTAGCGGGAGGATAGACAATGAGCAGTTCTTC.